The 29 T cell receptor beta chains below all came from one sample that was sequenced in a study of T cell changes during pregnancy in multiple sclerosis. Measured with immunoSEQ multiplex PCR; TCRdb has only the in-frame clones, and not every one. The repertoire holds 35,000 to 45,000 clones, 88% seen once, with approximately 4% in the top ten. Material: CD8+ T cells from peripheral blood mononuclear cells, obtained in the first trimester of pregnancy. These receptors were obtained from a female donor with multiple sclerosis, enrolled in a pregnancy study.

The genes are TRBV11-2 and TRBJ1-3, with D uncertain. This CDR3 has 14 residues. CDR1 is SGHAT, CDR2 FQNNGV, per germline. V was cut by 7 bases and J by 1 base, with 11 bases left in between. The CDR3 region is CASISRDSGNTIYF. Here the CDR3 DNA reads TGTGCCAGCATCTCCCGGGATTCTGGAAACACCATATATTTT. Drawing the rest from reference TRBV11-2 and TRBJ1-3, the complete variable domain is EAGVAQSPRYKIIEKRQSVAFWCNPISGHATLYWYQQILGQGPKLLIQFQNNGVVDDSQLPKDRFSAERLKGVDSTLKIQPAKLEDSAVYLCASISRDSGNTIYFGEGSWLTVV.

This sequence joins TRBV2 and TRBJ2-2, with 7 bases fitting TRBD2. The germline V gene has CDR1 SNHLY and CDR2 FYNNEI. This CDR3 is built from 16 residues. Germline trimming cut 3 bases from V and 2 bases from J; bases unmatched to any gene: 6. The CDR3 nucleotides read TGTGCCAGCAGTGAGGTGGCTAGCGGCAACACCGGGGAGCTGTTTTTT. Amino acid sequence: CASSEVASGNTGELFF.

This chain uses TRBV4-1 with TRBJ1-2; 7 nucleotides align to TRBD1. This CDR3 has 15 residues. J lost 4 bases, V lost 5 bases, and 10 bases had no gene match. Germline loops: CDR1 MGHRA, CDR2 YSYEKL. CDR3 in amino acids: CASSARQGFSYGYTF. The CDR3 nucleotides are TGCGCCAGCAGCGCCCGACAGGGCTTCAGCTATGGCTACACCTTC.

The V gene is TRBV5-4, the J gene TRBJ1-1; D remains unclear. The CDR3 is 12 residues long. Deletions cut 8 bases from V and 5 bases from J, with 13 bases between. Germline loops: CDR1 SGHNT, CDR2 YYREEE (reference sequence). The CDR3 DNA reads TGTGCCAGTACCCCCCCGGGGACTGAAGCTTTCTTT. Its translation: CASTPPGTEAFF.

V gene TRBV9 combines with J gene TRBJ2-1; weak D call: TRBD1 (8 bases). This CDR3 is 14 amino acids long. V lost 3 bases, J lost 7 bases, and 14 bases lay in between. Germline CDR1 is SGDLS and CDR2 is YYNGEE. The CDR3 sequence is CASSEQGGRNEQFF. CDR3 in DNA: TGTGCCAGCAGCGAACAGGGGGGGAGAAATGAGCAGTTCTTC.

The V and J genes are TRBV6-6 and TRBJ2-3, with 10 bases fitting TRBD2. The CDR3 sequence is 14 residues long. The J segment lost 5 bases and the V segment lost 10 bases, leaving 9 bases of the junction unmatched. Germline lookup yields CDR1 MNHNY and CDR2 SVGAGI (reference sequence). CDR3 bases: TGTGCCACCCGACGGGGACTAGCGAAAGATACGCAGTATTTT. It encodes CATRRGLAKDTQYF.

In its sample, this clone is medium-sized. This chain links TRBV5-4 with TRBJ2-7, with D unclear. The CDR3 runs to 12 residues. Germline loops: CDR1 SGHNT, CDR2 YYREEE (reference sequence). V dropped 1 base and J dropped 6 bases, with 8 bases sitting between them. The CDR3 is CASSLIPFEQYF. In DNA form, the CDR3 reads TGTGCCAGCAGCTTGATCCCGTTCGAGCAGTACTTC.

This chain connects TRBV27 to TRBJ2-4; 7 positions match TRBD1. CDR1 MNHEY and CDR2 SMNVEV come from the germline V gene (reference sequence). Trimming removed 8 bases from V and 6 bases from J; junction bases left unmatched: 10. The CDR3 is 14 residues long. CDR3 amino acids: CASGSGGTRNIQYF. In DNA form, the CDR3 reads TGTGCCAGCGGATCAGGGGGTACTAGAAACATTCAGTACTTC.

V gene TRBV7-9 combines with J gene TRBJ1-5; 8 bases are a match to TRBD1. CDR1 SEHNR and CDR2 FQNEAQ come from the germline V gene (reference sequence). The CDR3 consists of 14 residues. After removal of 5 bases from V and 4 bases from J, the junction contained 4 bases not matched to a gene. CDR3: CASSGQGVNQPQHF. The CDR3 DNA reads as TGTGCCAGCAGCGGACAGGGAGTTAATCAGCCCCAGCATTTT.

DNA for the CDR3: TGTGCCAGCAATTACAGGGCTAACACCGGGGAGCTGTTTTTT. Residues: CASNYRANTGELFF. The chain has TRBV9 and TRBJ2-2; TRBD1 might be the D (6 bases). CDR1 is SGDLS, CDR2 YYNGEE, per germline. Trimming removed 6 bases from V and 2 bases from J, with 11 bases in between. This CDR3 has 14 amino acids.

The V call is TRBV6-5, the J call TRBJ1-2, with no clear D. CDR3 length: 15 amino acids. With 2 bases removed from V and 1 base from J, the gap between germline ends came to 11 bases. Germline CDR1 reads MNHEY; CDR2 reads SVGAGI. CDR3: CASSYDTSGNYGYTF. Written as DNA, the CDR3 is TGTGCCAGCAGTTACGATACCTCGGGTAACTATGGCTACACCTTC.

By sample share, this clone is medium-sized. The V and J genes are TRBV6-4 and TRBJ2-2; the D is unclear. Trimming shortened V by 3 bases and J by 4 bases, and 6 bases separated the two germline ends. Germline V CDR1 and CDR2: MRHNA, SNTAGT. The CDR3 contains 13 residues. CDR3 in amino acids: CASSESSTGELFF. CDR3 coding DNA: TGTGCCAGCAGTGAGTCTAGCACCGGGGAGCTGTTTTTT.

Comments on this clone: The junction shows a germline mismatch at one end, possibly a read error. The chain joins TRBV11-2 to TRBJ1-2; D uncertain. The CDR3 totals 15 residues. Germline V CDR1 and CDR2: SGHAT, FQNNGV. The CDR3 protein is CASSLEPGSGYGYTF. CDR3 DNA sequence: TGTGCCAGCAGCCTAGAACCGGGGTCCGGCTATGGCTACACCTTC. Using reference TRBV11-2 and TRBJ1-2 for the parts outside the CDR3, the full variable domain is EAGVAQSPRYKIIEKRQSVAFWCNPISGHATLYWYQQILGQGPKLLIQFQNNGVVDDSQLPKDRFSAERLKGVDSTLKIQPAKLEDSAVYLCASSLEPGSGYGYTFGSGTRLTVV.

This sequence joins TRBV29-1 and TRBJ1-2; D perhaps matches TRBD1 (6 bases). The CDR3 length is 16 residues. The germline V gene encodes CDR1 SQVTM and CDR2 ANQGSEA. V lost 4 bases, J lost 0 bases, and 18 bases lay in between. CDR3 in DNA: TGCAGCGTTGTAAGGTGGGGCAGGGGAACTAACTATGGCTACACCTTC. Translated, it gives CSVVRWGRGTNYGYTF.

The rearrangement links TRBV4-3 to TRBJ2-7; D unresolved. Germline assignment: CDR1 LGHNA and CDR2 YSLEER. The V gene lost 0 bases and the J gene lost 6 bases, with 9 bases spanning the gap. The CDR3 covers 13 residues. Here the CDR3 reads CASSQETRSEQYF. The CDR3 DNA reads as TGCGCCAGCAGCCAAGAAACGAGGAGCGAGCAGTACTTC.

The gene calls are TRBV5-1 and TRBJ2-4; D is undetermined. This CDR3 region has 15 residues. Trimming left V 0 bases short and J 0 bases short, with 7 bases between. CDR1 and CDR2 from the germline V gene are SGHRS and YFSETQ. CDR3 nucleotide sequence: TGCGCCAGCAGCTTGGGAAACTTAGCCAAAAACATTCAGTACTTC. This sequence encodes CASSLGNLAKNIQYF.

V is TRBV4-3 and J is TRBJ2-3; 11 bases align to TRBD2. The CDR3 loop spans 19 amino acids. Germline assignment: CDR1 LGHNA and CDR2 YSLEER. With 1 base clipped from V and 2 bases from J, the junction kept 11 bases outside the gene matches. The CDR3 DNA is TGCGCCAGCAGCCAAGGAGGTAGCGGGGGGGCCGGGTTCACAGATACGCAGTATTTT. This sequence encodes CASSQGGSGGAGFTDTQYF.

The J gene is TRBJ1-2, the V gene TRBV4-3, with D maybe TRBD1 (6 bases). The CDR3 is made up of 12 amino acids. Trimming pared 2 bases from V and 10 bases from J, leaving 11 bases between. Looked up from germline, CDR1 is LGHNA and CDR2 is YSLEER. CDR3 DNA: TGCGCCAGCAGCCAACCCATGGGGGCCTACACCTTC. Its translation is CASSQPMGAYTF.

The chain employs TRBV12-5 and TRBJ2-2; 9 bases fit TRBD1. The V gene end was trimmed by 4 bases and the J gene end by 5 bases; junction bases not matched to a gene: 11. From germline, CDR1 is LGHNT and CDR2 FRNRAP. The CDR3 extends over 17 amino acids. The CDR3 reads CASGSMTGGGKTGELFF. The CDR3 nucleotides are TGTGCTAGTGGTTCGATGACAGGGGGAGGGAAGACCGGGGAGCTGTTTTTT.

The chain combines TRBV2 with TRBJ2-4; weak D call: TRBD2 (5 bases). V lost 11 bases and J 3 bases, leaving 14 bases between the germline ends. CDR1 is SNHLY, CDR2 FYNNEI, per germline. The CDR3 covers 13 residues. For the CDR3, the DNA is TGTGCCGCCTCGGCGGAGGTCAAAAACATTCAGTACTTC. Its translation: CAASAEVKNIQYF.

This chain links TRBV7-2 with TRBJ1-1, with 7 bases aligning to TRBD1. The germline gives CDR1 SGHTA, CDR2 FQGNSA. The CDR3 extends over 14 amino acids. V trimming: 5 bases; J trimming: 4 bases; junction bases outside the gene matches: 7. The CDR3 region is CASSPPGGRTEAFF. Here the CDR3 DNA reads TGTGCCAGCAGCCCCCCAGGGGGGCGCACTGAAGCTTTCTTT.

This chain connects TRBV5-5 to TRBJ1-3; D uncertain. The CDR3 runs to 16 residues. From germline, CDR1 is SGHKS and CDR2 YYEKEE (reference sequence). The ends were cut back, 1 base at V and 0 bases at J, with 11 bases in the middle. DNA for the CDR3: TGTGCCAGCAGCTTGTACGGTTTGCCCTCTGGAAACACCATATATTTT. Translating it yields CASSLYGLPSGNTIYF. Full variable domain (missing parts from reference TRBV5-5 and TRBJ1-3): DAGVTQSPTHLIKTRGQQVTLRCSPISGHKSVSWYQQVLGQGPQFIFQYYEKEERGRGNFPDRFSARQFPNYSSELNVNALLLGDSALYLCASSLYGLPSGNTIYFGEGSWLTVV.

This clone has just one count. The chain combines TRBV7-2 with TRBJ2-5; perhaps TRBD1 as D (5 bases). Deletions cut 5 bases from V and 2 bases from J, with 18 bases between. Germline assignment: CDR1 SGHTA and CDR2 FQGNSA. The CDR3 is made up of 16 amino acids. CDR3 sequence: CASSPYRSRVQETQYF. Written as DNA, the CDR3 is TGTGCCAGCAGCCCTTATCGCAGCAGGGTGCAAGAGACCCAGTACTTC.

Concerning this clone itself: This CDR3 is also generated by other DNA sequences in the sample. The chain links TRBV30 to TRBJ2-7, with TRBD1 matching 8 bases. This CDR3 region has 13 residues. V was clipped by 0 bases and J by 4 bases; unmatched bases: 2. Germline V gene sequence: CDR1 GTSNPN, CDR2 SVGIG (reference sequence). The CDR3 loop is CAWSVGQGYEQYF. The CDR3, as DNA: TGTGCCTGGAGTGTAGGACAGGGTTACGAGCAGTACTTC.

J is TRBJ2-7 and V is TRBV4-3, with D possibly TRBD2 on 5 matching bases. V gave up 3 bases and J gave up 0 bases, with 9 bases separating them. Germline V gives CDR1 LGHNA, CDR2 YSLEER. CDR3 length equals 14 residues. The CDR3 bases are TGCGCCAGCAGCCACTCGGACTCCTCCTACGAGCAGTACTTC. It codes for CASSHSDSSYEQYF.

V is TRBV13 and J is TRBJ2-7; 10 bases align to TRBD1. This CDR3 has 16 residues. V lost 5 bases to trimming and J lost 0 bases; unmatched junction nucleotides: 7. CDR1 is PRHDT, CDR2 FYEKMQ, per germline (reference sequence). The DNA of the CDR3 is TGTGCCAGCAGCCCCCCCCGGGACAGGGGCTCCTACGAGCAGTACTTC. This sequence encodes CASSPPRDRGSYEQYF.

This clone was observed once. This chain joins TRBV13 and TRBJ1-2, with D possibly TRBD1 on 5 matching bases. Germline loops: CDR1 PRHDT, CDR2 FYEKMQ (reference sequence). The V and J ends lost 2 bases and 8 bases respectively, with 12 bases between them. The CDR3 length is 13 residues. DNA for the CDR3: TGTGCCAGCAGCTTATTATCGGGGGAGGGCTACACCTTC. Translation: CASSLLSGEGYTF.

This chain links TRBV27 with TRBJ2-7; 12 bases are a match to TRBD2. V shed 3 bases and J 6 bases; nucleotides not matched to a gene: 9. CDR1 and CDR2 from the germline V gene are MNHEY and SMNVEV (reference sequence). This CDR3 has 16 amino acids. The CDR3 protein is CASSFLAGGPDSEQYF. In DNA form, the CDR3 reads TGTGCCAGCAGTTTCCTAGCGGGGGGGCCGGATAGCGAGCAGTACTTC.

With respect to this clone: The germline gene is not matched at one end of the junction; a read error may be the cause. V gene TRBV29-1 combines with J gene TRBJ2-3; 7 nucleotides match TRBD1. CDR1 is SQVTM, CDR2 ANQGSEA, per germline. There are 8 residues in the CDR3. DNA of the CDR3: TGCAGCGTCCCGACAGGGCCCTTT. Protein sequence: CSVPTGPF.